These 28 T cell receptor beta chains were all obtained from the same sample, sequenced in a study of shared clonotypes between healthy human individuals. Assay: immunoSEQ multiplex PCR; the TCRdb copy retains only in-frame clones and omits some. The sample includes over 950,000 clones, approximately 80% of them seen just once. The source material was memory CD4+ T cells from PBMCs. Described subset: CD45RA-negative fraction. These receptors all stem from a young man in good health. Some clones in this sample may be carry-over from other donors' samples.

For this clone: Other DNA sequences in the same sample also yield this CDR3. The CDR3 loop is CASSPGLAGDYEQYF. DNA of the CDR3: TGTGCCAGCTCACCAGGTCTAGCGGGAGACTACGAGCAGTACTTC. The chain is built from TRBV18 and TRBJ2-7; 10 nucleotides align to TRBD2. The ends lost 2 bases at V and 3 bases at J; junction bases unmatched: 4. The CDR3 runs 15 residues. Germline CDR1 reads KGHSH; CDR2 reads LQKENI.

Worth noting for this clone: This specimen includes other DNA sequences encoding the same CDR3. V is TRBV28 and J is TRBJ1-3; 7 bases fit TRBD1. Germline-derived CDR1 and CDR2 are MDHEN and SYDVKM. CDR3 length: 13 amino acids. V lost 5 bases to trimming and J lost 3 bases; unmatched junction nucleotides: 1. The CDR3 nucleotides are TGTGCCAGCAGTCCAGGGGGTGGAAACACCATATATTTT. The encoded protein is CASSPGGGNTIYF.

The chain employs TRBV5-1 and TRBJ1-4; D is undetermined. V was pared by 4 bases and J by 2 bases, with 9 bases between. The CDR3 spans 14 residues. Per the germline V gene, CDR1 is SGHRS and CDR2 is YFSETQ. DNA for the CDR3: TGCGCCAGCAGCAGGGAAGGGACTAATGAAAAACTGTTTTTT. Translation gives CASSREGTNEKLFF.

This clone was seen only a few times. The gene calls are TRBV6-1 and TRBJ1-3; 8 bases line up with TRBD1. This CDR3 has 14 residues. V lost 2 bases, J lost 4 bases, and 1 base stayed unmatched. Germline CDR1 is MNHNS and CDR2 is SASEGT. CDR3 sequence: CASSERDRGNTIYF. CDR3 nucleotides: TGTGCCAGCAGTGAACGGGACAGGGGAAACACCATATATTTT.

CDR3 coding DNA: TGTGCCAGCAGCCAAGATCCAACTAGCGGGAAGCGTGAGCAGTTCTTC. Its translation: CASSQDPTSGKREQFF. The chain is built from TRBV4-2 and TRBJ2-1; 10 positions match TRBD2. V shed 0 bases, J shed 9 bases, and the junction held 8 bases outside the gene matches. Germline CDR1 is LGHNA and CDR2 is YNFKEQ. The CDR3 covers 16 residues.

CDR3 protein: CASSQPPHSVVYEQYF. The CDR3 bases are TGCGCCAGCAGCCAGCCCCCCCACAGTGTAGTCTACGAGCAGTACTTC. This rearrangement joins TRBV4-1 to TRBJ2-7; D is undetermined. The ends were cut back, 3 bases at V and 3 bases at J, with 18 bases in the middle. Germline CDR1 MGHRA, CDR2 YSYEKL. The CDR3 is 16 amino acids.

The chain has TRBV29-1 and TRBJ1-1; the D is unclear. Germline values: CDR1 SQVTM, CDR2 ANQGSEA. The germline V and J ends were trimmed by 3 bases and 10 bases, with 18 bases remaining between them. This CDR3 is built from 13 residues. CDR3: CSVEAMTASRAFF. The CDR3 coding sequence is TGCAGCGTTGAGGCCATGACGGCCAGCAGAGCTTTCTTT.

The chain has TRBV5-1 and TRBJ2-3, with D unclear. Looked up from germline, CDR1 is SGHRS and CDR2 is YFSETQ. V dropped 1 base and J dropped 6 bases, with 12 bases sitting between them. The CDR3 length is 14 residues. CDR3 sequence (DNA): TGCGCCAGCAGCTTGAGCCGGGCAGGCGATACGCAGTATTTT. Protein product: CASSLSRAGDTQYF. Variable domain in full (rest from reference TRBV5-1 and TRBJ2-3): KAGVTQTPRYLIKTRGQQVTLSCSPISGHRSVSWYQQTPGQGLQFLFEYFSETQRNKGNFPGRFSGRQFSNSRSEMNVSTLELGDSALYLCASSLSRAGDTQYFGPGTRLTVL.

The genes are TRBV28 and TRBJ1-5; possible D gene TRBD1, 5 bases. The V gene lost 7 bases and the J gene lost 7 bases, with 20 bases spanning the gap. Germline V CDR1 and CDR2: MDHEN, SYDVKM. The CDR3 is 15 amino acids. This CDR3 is CASTSRHGGGQPQHF. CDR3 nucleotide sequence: TGTGCCAGCACCTCACGTCACGGGGGTGGGCAGCCCCAGCATTTT.

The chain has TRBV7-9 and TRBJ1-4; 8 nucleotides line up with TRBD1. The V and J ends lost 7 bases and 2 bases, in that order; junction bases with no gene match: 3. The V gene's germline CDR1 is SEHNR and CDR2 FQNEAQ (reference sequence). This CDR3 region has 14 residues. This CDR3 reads CASNQGATNEKLFF. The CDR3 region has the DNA TGTGCCAGCAACCAGGGGGCTACTAATGAAAAACTGTTTTTT.

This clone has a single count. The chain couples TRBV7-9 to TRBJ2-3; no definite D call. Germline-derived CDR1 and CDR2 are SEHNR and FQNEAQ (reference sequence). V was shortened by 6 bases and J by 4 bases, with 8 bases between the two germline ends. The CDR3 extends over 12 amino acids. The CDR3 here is CASSFFSDTQYF. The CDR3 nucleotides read TGTGCCAGCAGTTTCTTCTCAGATACGCAGTATTTT.

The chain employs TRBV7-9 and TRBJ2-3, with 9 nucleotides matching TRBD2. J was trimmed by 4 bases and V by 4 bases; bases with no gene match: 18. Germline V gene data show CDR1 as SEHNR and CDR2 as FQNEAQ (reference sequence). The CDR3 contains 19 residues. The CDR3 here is CASSSRGGWTRRDPDTQYF. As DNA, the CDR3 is TGTGCCAGCAGCTCGCGGGGGGGCTGGACCCGGCGGGATCCAGATACGCAGTATTTT.

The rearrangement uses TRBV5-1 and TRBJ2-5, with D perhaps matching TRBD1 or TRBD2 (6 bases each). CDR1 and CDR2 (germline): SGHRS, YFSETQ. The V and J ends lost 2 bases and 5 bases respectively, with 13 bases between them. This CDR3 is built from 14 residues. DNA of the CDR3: TGCGCCAGCAGCTTTGGAGGGGGACGGGAGACCCAGTACTTC. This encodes CASSFGGGRETQYF.

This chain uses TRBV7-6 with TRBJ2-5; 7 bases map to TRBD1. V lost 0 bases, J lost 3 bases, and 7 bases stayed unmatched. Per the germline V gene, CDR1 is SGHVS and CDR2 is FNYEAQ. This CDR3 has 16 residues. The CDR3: CASSLADRELKETQYF. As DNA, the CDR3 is TGTGCCAGCAGCTTAGCCGACAGGGAGCTAAAAGAGACCCAGTACTTC. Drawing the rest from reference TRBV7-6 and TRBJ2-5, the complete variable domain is GAGVSQSPRYKVTKRGQDVALRCDPISGHVSLYWYRQALGQGPEFLTYFNYEAQQDKSGLPNDRFSAERPEGSISTLTIQRTEQRDSAMYRCASSLADRELKETQYFGPGTRLLVL.

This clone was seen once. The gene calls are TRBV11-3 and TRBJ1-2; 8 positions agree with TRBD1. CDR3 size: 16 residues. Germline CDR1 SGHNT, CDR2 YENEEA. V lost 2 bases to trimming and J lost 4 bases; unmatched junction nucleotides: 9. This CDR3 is CASSLSTGGLVYGYTF. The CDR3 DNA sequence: TGTGCCAGCAGCTTAAGTACAGGGGGTTTGGTCTATGGCTACACCTTC.

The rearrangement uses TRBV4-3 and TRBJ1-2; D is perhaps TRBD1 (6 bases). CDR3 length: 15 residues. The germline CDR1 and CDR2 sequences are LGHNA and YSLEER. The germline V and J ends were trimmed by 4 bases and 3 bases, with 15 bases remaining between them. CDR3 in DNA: TGCGCCAGCAGCCCGCGGGGGGGCGCGGACTATGGCTACACCTTC. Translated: CASSPRGGADYGYTF.

This CDR3 reads CSVDLKSTDTQYF. The DNA of the CDR3 is TGCAGCGTGGACCTAAAGAGCACAGATACGCAGTATTTT. The chain combines TRBV29-1 with TRBJ2-3, with no clear D. Trimming took off 6 bases at V and 0 bases at J, with 10 bases between the two ends. CDR3 length: 13 residues. The germline V gene has CDR1 SQVTM and CDR2 ANQGSEA.

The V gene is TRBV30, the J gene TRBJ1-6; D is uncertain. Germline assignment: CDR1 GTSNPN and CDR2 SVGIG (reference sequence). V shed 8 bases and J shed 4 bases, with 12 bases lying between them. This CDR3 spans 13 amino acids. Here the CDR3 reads CARRVGYNSPLHF. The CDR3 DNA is TGTGCCCGTCGCGTGGGGTATAATTCACCCCTCCACTTT. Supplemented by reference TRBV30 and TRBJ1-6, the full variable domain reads SQTIHQWPATLVQPVGSPLSLECTVEGTSNPNLYWYRQAAGRGLQLLFYSVGIGQISSEVPQNLSASRPQDRQFILSSKKLLLSDSGFYLCARRVGYNSPLHFGNGTRLTVT.

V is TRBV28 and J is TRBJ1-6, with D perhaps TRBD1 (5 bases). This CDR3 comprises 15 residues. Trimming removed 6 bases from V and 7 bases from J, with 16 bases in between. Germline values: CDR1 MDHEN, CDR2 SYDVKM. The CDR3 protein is CASSPSRGGNSPLHF. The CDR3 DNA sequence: TGTGCCAGCAGCCCATCCCGGGGGGGGAATTCACCCCTCCACTTT.

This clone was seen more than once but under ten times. The CDR3 loop reads CATGQGGLNTEAFF. The CDR3 DNA reads as TGTGCCACCGGACAGGGTGGTCTGAACACTGAAGCTTTCTTT. This chain uses TRBV10-3 with TRBJ1-1, with TRBD1 matching 8 bases. This CDR3 is 14 amino acids long. V lost 10 bases and J lost 0; bases outside the gene matches: 7. Germline CDR1 is ENHRY and CDR2 is SYGVKD.

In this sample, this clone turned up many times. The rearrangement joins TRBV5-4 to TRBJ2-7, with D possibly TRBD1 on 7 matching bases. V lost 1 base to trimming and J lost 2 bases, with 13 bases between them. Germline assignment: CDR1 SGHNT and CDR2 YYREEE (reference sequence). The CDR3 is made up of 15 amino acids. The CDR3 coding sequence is TGTGCCAGCAGCTTGAGGGGCAGGGGGGCCTACGAGCAGTACTTC. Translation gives CASSLRGRGAYEQYF.

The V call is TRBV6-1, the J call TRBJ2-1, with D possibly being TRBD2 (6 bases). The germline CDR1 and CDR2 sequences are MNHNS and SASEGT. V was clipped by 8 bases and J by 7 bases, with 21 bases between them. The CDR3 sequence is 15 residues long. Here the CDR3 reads CASLSRESRGNEQFF. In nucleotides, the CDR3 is TGTGCCAGCCTCTCCCGGGAGAGCCGTGGGAATGAGCAGTTCTTC.

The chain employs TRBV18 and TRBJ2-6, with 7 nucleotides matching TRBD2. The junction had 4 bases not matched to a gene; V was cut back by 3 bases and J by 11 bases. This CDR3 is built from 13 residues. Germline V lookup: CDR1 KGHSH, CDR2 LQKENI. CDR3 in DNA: TGTGCCAGCTCACCCGGCAGCGGGGACGTCCTGACTTTC. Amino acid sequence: CASSPGSGDVLTF.

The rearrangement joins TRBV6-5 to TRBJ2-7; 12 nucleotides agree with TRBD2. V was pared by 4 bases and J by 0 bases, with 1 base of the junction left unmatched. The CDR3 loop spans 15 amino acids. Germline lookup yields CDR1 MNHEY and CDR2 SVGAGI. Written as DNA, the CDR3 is TGTGCCAGCAGTTCGACTAGCGGGAGCTCCTACGAGCAGTACTTC. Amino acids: CASSSTSGSSYEQYF.

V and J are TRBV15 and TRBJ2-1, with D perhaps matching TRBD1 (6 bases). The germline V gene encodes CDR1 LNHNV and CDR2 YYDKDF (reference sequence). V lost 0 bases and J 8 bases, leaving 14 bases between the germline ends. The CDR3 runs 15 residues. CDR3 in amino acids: CATSRDGGPSDEQFF. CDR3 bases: TGTGCCACCAGCAGAGATGGGGGCCCCTCGGATGAGCAGTTCTTC.

The CDR3, as DNA: TGCAGCGTTAACCAGGGGGCGAACACTGAAGCTTTCTTT. It specifies CSVNQGANTEAFF. The chain couples TRBV29-1 to TRBJ1-1; 8 bases fit TRBD1. The V gene end was trimmed by 5 bases and the J gene end by 1 base; junction bases not matched to a gene: 3. The germline CDR1 and CDR2 sequences are SQVTM and ANQGSEA. This CDR3 contains 13 residues.

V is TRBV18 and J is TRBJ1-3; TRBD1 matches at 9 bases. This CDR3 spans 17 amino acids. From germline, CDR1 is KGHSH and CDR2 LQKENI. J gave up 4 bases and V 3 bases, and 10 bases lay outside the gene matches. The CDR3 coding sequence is TGTGCCAGCTCACCCTTTCCCGGGACAGGGCCCGGAAACACCATATATTTT. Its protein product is CASSPFPGTGPGNTIYF.

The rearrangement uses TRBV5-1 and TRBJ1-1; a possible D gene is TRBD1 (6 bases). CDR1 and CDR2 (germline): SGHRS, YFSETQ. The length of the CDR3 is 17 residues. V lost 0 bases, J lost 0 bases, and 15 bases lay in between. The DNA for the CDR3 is TGCGCCAGCAGCTTGGTGGGGACGGGGGGCTTGAACACTGAAGCTTTCTTT. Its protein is CASSLVGTGGLNTEAFF. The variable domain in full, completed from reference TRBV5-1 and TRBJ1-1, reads KAGVTQTPRYLIKTRGQQVTLSCSPISGHRSVSWYQQTPGQGLQFLFEYFSETQRNKGNFPGRFSGRQFSNSRSEMNVSTLELGDSALYLCASSLVGTGGLNTEAFFGQGTRLTVV.